This TCR beta chain was observed in a study of T cells in tuberculosis (dated by TCRdb to the late 2010s). Study-level background: The study combined CD1B tetramers and high-throughput TCR immunosequencing to characterize T cells specific for the mycobacterial lipid antigen glucose monomycolate (GMM). IGRA-negative adolescents, IGRA-positive adolescents with latent tuberculosis and adults with active tuberculosis, some ten per group, were compared in a South African clinical cohort. The investigation overall reported the following: The smaller NN-distances in active tuberculosis patients were driven in part by shorter CDR3-alpha lengths, while the difference seen for TCR-beta was not statistically significant. Clinical samples were selected based on the availability of cryopreserved specimens, with adults included as active tuberculosis cases and adolescents included as controls. Compared with IGRA-negative controls, TCR-alpha repertoires from active tuberculosis had smaller mean NN-distances to GMM-specific TCRs, which suggests clonal expansion of these TCRs. An accuracy of roughly 84% (AUROC about 0.91) was reached by a classifier using the diverse GMM-specific repertoire, compared with more than 65% accuracy when GEM motif frequencies were used.

At study entry, adolescents were screened for latent tuberculosis infection using a tuberculin skin test and the QuantiFERON-TB GOLD In-Tube IGRA. Immunosequencing was performed on unsorted cryopreserved PBMC and covered roughly 98,000 T cells per clinical donor on average. Eleven high schools in the Worcester region of the Western Cape, South Africa, served as enrollment sites for adolescents aged 12 to 18 years. Ten or so M. tuberculosis-infected adolescents and about 10 uninfected adolescents, matched for age and sex, were selected. Adolescent PBMC were isolated from freshly drawn heparinized blood by density centrifugation and cryopreserved. TCR libraries were generated with the immunoSEQ multiplex PCR assay, using TCR-beta and/or TCR-alpha/delta assays for each sample. The amplified TCR libraries were sequenced on the Illumina high-throughput platform. The source study handled its data this way. Clustering and dimensionality reduction relied on pairwise TCRdist distances among GMM-specific receptors from T cells that were either sorted ex vivo or expanded in vitro. Each clinical repertoire received a mean NN-distance score, defined as the average TCRdist to the nearest 10% of tetramer-positive reference sequences. GEM TCR motif frequency was calculated as the fraction of unique TCRs that matched known GEM sequences in V/J usage and CDR3 length. Active tuberculosis was classified by linear discriminant analysis with leave-one-out cross-validation, implemented in scikit-learn. This is the immuneACCESS table as TCRdb keeps it, with only in-frame sequences that have V and J called. A part of the clones is gone; compared with another copy, unresolved V genes explain less than half, and the rest is unexplained. V and J calls and clone size come straight from that table; D and trimming were deduced from the DNA. For this sample there are 35,000 to 40,000 clones; 90% to 95% appear just once. The ten largest account for 9.5% to 13% of the sample.

Note on this clone: This clone's antigen is unknown. No quality values exist for individual bases; no much larger clone is one base distant.

The junction carries 8 bases between V and J, which are trimmed by 2 bases and 4 bases respectively. From a lookup of the germline V gene (reference sequence), CDR1 and CDR2 are GTSNPN and SVGIG. From cysteine to phenylalanine, the CDR3 is 12 amino acids long. The kept DNA is CDR3 alone, 36 bases in frame from the first base. The sequence was collected from a donor aged 10 to 29 with latent tuberculosis or without tuberculosis infection. Some clones in this sample may be carry-over from other donors' samples. Sequenced sample: PBMCs. The rearranged segments are TRBV30 and TRBJ1-2, with no reliable assignment of the D segment. The CDR3 reads CAWSSSVYGYTF. In nucleotides, the sequence is TGTGCCTGGAGTTCGTCCGTCTATGGCTACACCTTC.